This passage covers 7 T cell receptor beta chains from one sample sequenced in a study of blood T cell repertoires in COVID-19. The table came from immunoSEQ multiplex PCR; TCRdb's copy has only in-frame clones and leaves some out. The table includes around 130,000 clones, roughly four fifths detected once. Sequencing was carried out using PBMCs or T cells enriched from blood (not recorded which). The receptors come from a man aged 25 to 40 who had recovered from COVID-19.

The V call is TRBV2, the J call TRBJ1-2; D is unclear. The V end lost 7 bases, the J end lost 7 bases, and 16 bases lay between the germline ends. The CDR3 totals 13 residues. Germline CDR1 is SNHLY and CDR2 is FYNNEI. The CDR3 DNA reads as TGTGCCAGCACCGAGGGTCCTGTGGGTGGCTACACCTTC. It specifies CASTEGPVGGYTF.

The count of this clone is one. V is TRBV27 and J is TRBJ2-3; perhaps TRBD2 as D (5 bases). Trimming pared 7 bases from V and 6 bases from J, leaving 14 bases between. Germline loops: CDR1 MNHEY, CDR2 SMNVEV (reference sequence). The CDR3 sequence is 13 residues long. CDR3 coding DNA: TGTGCCAGCAAACTCGGGGTTTCTGATACGCAGTATTTT. This translates into CASKLGVSDTQYF.

J is TRBJ1-6 and V is TRBV3-1 (or the pseudogene TRBV3-2); possibly TRBD1 for D (6 bases). The CDR3 covers 15 residues. The V end lost 5 bases, the J end lost 7 bases, and 15 bases lay between the germline ends. Germline V gene sequence: CDR1 LGHDT, CDR2 YNNKEL (reference sequence). The CDR3 DNA reads as TGTGCCAGCAGCGAACAGGGTGGAAGCAATTCACCCCTCCACTTT. Translating it yields CASSEQGGSNSPLHF.

The V call is TRBV9, the J call TRBJ2-2, with D unresolved. Trimming stripped 5 bases from V and 0 bases from J, with 8 bases between. Germline assignment: CDR1 SGDLS and CDR2 YYNGEE. The CDR3 loop spans 14 amino acids. CDR3 nucleotide sequence: TGTGCCAGCAGAAAACAAGCGAACACCGGGGAGCTGTTTTTT. Its translation: CASRKQANTGELFF.

The chain recombines TRBV12-3 or TRBV12-4 with TRBJ2-1; no definite D call. V was shortened by 6 bases and J by 4 bases, with 7 bases between the two germline ends. CDR3 length equals 12 residues. Here the CDR3 reads CASRDTYNEQFF. The CDR3 DNA follows: TGTGCCAGCAGAGACACTTACAATGAGCAGTTCTTC.

This clone appeared a single time. The genes are TRBV12-3 or TRBV12-4 and TRBJ1-5; D remains unclear. This CDR3 has 12 residues. Trimming took off 5 bases at V and 6 bases at J, with 8 bases between the two ends. The CDR3, as DNA: TGTGCCAGCAGTCGAGAGCGTCAGCCCCAGCATTTT. Encoded protein: CASSRERQPQHF.

The chain uses TRBV12-5 and TRBJ2-2; TRBD2 matches 14 bases. The CDR3 is 18 amino acids. V gave up 5 bases and J gave up 5 bases; unmatched junction bases: 10. Germline loops: CDR1 LGHNT, CDR2 FRNRAP. CDR3 sequence reads: CASGVPPGTSGRTGELFF. CDR3 in DNA: TGTGCTAGTGGTGTTCCCCCCGGGACTAGCGGGAGAACCGGGGAGCTGTTTTTT.